The T cell receptor (beta chain) described here comes from a study of tumor-infiltrating lymphocytes in primary liver carcinoma. Background on the study: Regardless of tissue type, samples showed similar yields of roughly 3.5 to 7.5 million productive TCRbeta reads.

In the case of this clonotype: Its antigen is still unknown. At one boundary the junction diverges from the germline segment, which might be a read error.

Germline DNA was also extracted, and blood RNA was taken from unsorted whole blood. Blood samples of roughly 4.2 milliliters were drawn preoperatively. Study-wide points: Relative to tumor region pairs, the tumor-adjacent and tumor-blood pairs showed overlap that was lower.

Synthesis of TCR beta cDNA was carried out from about 500 ng total RNA with a constant-region primer. Amplification in three nested multiplex PCR rounds with slightly modified ARM-PCR gave rise to TCR beta libraries. It was with TRBV1-TRBV30 forward primers and a C-beta reverse primer that the first two PCR rounds were run, at 10 cycles each. In TCRdb, the multiplex PCR reads were re-called with MiXCR into one record per CDR3 protein. The sample has about 200,000 distinct CDR3 sequences, less than 75% seen once; the top ten hold about 7.1%. The CDR3 sequence is 15 residues long. Germline V CDR1 and CDR2: SQVTM, ANQGSEA.

The chain couples TRBV29-1 to TRBJ2-7, with 8 bases identical to TRBD2. Sequences were obtained from peripheral blood. The receptor was isolated from an older woman with primary liver carcinoma and hepatitis B virus infection. The CDR3 DNA sequence: TGCAGCGTTGAAGTGGCTAGCGGGTTCCCCTACGAGCAGTGCTTC. Encoded protein: CSVEVASGFPYEQCF.